This TCR beta chain came from a study of cytomegalovirus exposure and HLA in healthy donors. Turning to the study itself: The Caucasian-associated ancestry cluster held under 90% of approximately 400 genotyped donors.

To note about this clone: No antigen is known for it.

General study findings and limits: Reportedly, a later analysis found an Asian-associated ancestry cluster had fewer N-insertions than the approximately 600-donor mean.

J lost 0 bases, V lost 6 bases, and 7 bases had no gene match. Germline V lookup: CDR1 SQVTM, CDR2 ANQGSEA. The CDR3 contains 14 residues. Primers: 60 Vbeta forward and 13 Jbeta reverse. Libraries were prepared by immunoSEQ multiplex PCR; TCRdb keeps only in-frame clonotypes and omits some of them. This sample has roughly 100,000 clones, with around 64% found just once. The V and J genes are TRBV29-1 and TRBJ2-7, with 8 bases fitting TRBD2. Input material: PBMCs. This TCR was sampled from a man in his 60s in good health and CMV-seronegative. The CDR3, as DNA: TGCAGCGTGCTTAGCGGGACCTCCTCCTACGAGCAGTACTTC. Translated: CSVLSGTSSYEQYF.